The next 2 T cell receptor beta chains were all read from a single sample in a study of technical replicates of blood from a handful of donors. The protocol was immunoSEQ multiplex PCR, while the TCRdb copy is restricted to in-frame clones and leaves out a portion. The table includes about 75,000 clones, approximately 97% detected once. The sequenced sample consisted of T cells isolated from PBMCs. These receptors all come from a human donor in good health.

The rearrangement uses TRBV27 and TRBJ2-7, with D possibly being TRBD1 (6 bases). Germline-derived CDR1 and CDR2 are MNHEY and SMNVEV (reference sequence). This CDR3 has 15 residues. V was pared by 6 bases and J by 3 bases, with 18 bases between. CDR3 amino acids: CASRLRPQGDYEQYF. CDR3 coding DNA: TGTGCCAGCAGATTACGTCCACAGGGCGACTACGAGCAGTACTTC.

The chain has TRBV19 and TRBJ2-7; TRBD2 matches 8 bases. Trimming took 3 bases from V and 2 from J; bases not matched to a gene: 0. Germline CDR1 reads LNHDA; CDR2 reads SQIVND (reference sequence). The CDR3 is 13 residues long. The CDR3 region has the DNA TGTGCCAGTAGTATCGGGAGGGCCTACGAGCAGTACTTC. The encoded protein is CASSIGRAYEQYF.